This T cell receptor beta chain is from a study of T cells in localized non-small cell lung cancer. Study-level results: Among the tissues sampled, uninvolved adjacent lung had the highest T cell clonality, above tumor.

As concerns this clone: No antigen is known for it.

TCRdb's copy holds only in-frame clones and misses some; the assay was immunoSEQ multiplex PCR. The sample yields under 40,000 clones, over 70% seen once. Germline V gene data show CDR1 as MGHDK and CDR2 as SYGVNS. V shed 8 bases, J shed 5 bases, and the junction held 8 bases outside the gene matches. The CDR3 totals 13 residues. The starting material was peripheral blood, obtained before any cancer treatment. The J gene is TRBJ2-5, the V gene TRBV25-1; TRBD1 agrees at 7 bases. The TCR comes from a male donor at least 60 years old with stage III squamous cell lung carcinoma. The CDR3 protein is CASGTVGPETQYF. The CDR3 DNA reads as TGTGCCAGCGGGACAGTGGGGCCGGAGACCCAGTACTTC. Full variable domain (missing parts from reference TRBV25-1 and TRBJ2-5): EADIYQTPRYLVIGTGKKITLECSQTMGHDKMYWYQQDPGMELHLIHYSYGVNSTEKGDLSSESTVSRIRTEHFPLTLESARPSHTSQYLCASGTVGPETQYFGPGTRLLVL.